These 18 T cell receptor beta chains share one sample of origin, sequenced in a study of early T cells in non-severe SARS-CoV-2 infection. Using its own MiXCR run on the 5' RACE reads, TCRdb lists one record per CDR3 protein. The sample includes about 63,000 distinct CDR3 sequences, over 10% seen only once; the top ten take less than 6%. Sequencing was performed on whole blood. These receptors were taken from an adult who was a healthcare worker with PCR-confirmed SARS-CoV-2 infection or an uninfected control (not recorded which).

This clonotype was counted many times. V is TRBV10-1 and J is TRBJ2-1, with D unresolved. The V end was cut by 3 bases, the J end by 4 bases, with 7 bases between. The CDR3 consists of 13 residues. CDR1 and CDR2 (germline): WNHNN, SYGVQD (reference sequence). The DNA of the CDR3 is TGCGCCAGCAGTGAAGGGTTTTACAATGAGCAGTTCTTC. Its translation is CASSEGFYNEQFF.

This clonotype has ten or more counts. As DNA, the CDR3 is TGTGCCAGCAGCTTGGCCGGACAGGACCATAACTATGGCTACACCTTC. It is translated as CASSLAGQDHNYGYTF. The chain couples TRBV5-5 to TRBJ1-2, with 7 bases matching TRBD1. The germline CDR1 and CDR2 sequences are SGHKS and YYEKEE (reference sequence). V gave up 0 bases and J gave up 1 base; unmatched junction bases: 6. The length of the CDR3 is 16 residues. Based on the CDR3 plus reference TRBV5-5 and TRBJ1-2, the full variable domain is DAGVTQSPTHLIKTRGQQVTLRCSPISGHKSVSWYQQVLGQGPQFIFQYYEKEERGRGNFPDRFSARQFPNYSSELNVNALLLGDSALYLCASSLAGQDHNYGYTFGSGTRLTVV.

This clonotype was seen many times. The chain combines TRBV18 with TRBJ1-6, with D possibly matching TRBD1 (5 bases). Germline V gene lookup returns CDR1 KGHSH and CDR2 LQKENI. The CDR3 length is 21 residues. V was trimmed by 3 bases and J by 1 base, leaving 25 bases between them. The CDR3 protein is CASSPLRAGLGDGSYNSPLHF. The CDR3 DNA sequence: TGTGCCAGCTCACCGCTTCGGGCAGGGCTAGGTGACGGATCCTATAATTCACCCCTCCACTTT.

This clonotype was counted ten times or more. The DNA for the CDR3 is TGTGCCAGCAGTCCAACAGGTCAGCCCGGGGGTTCACCCCTCCACTTT. This translates into CASSPTGQPGGSPLHF. The chain uses TRBV12-3 or TRBV12-4 and TRBJ1-6; a possible D gene is TRBD1 (5 bases). Trimming removed 5 bases at V and 9 bases at J, with 20 bases between. The CDR3 is made up of 16 amino acids.

This clonotype was seen at least ten times. V usage is TRBV6-5 and J usage is TRBJ2-1; 9 positions match TRBD1. The length of the CDR3 is 14 residues. Trimming cost V 3 bases and J 7 bases; bases outside gene matches: 4. Per germline, CDR1 MNHEY and CDR2 SVGAGI. The CDR3 loop reads CASSYGTGINEQFF. The CDR3 nucleotides read TGTGCCAGCAGTTATGGGACAGGGATTAATGAGCAGTTCTTC.

This clonotype was seen once. A much larger clone differs from this one at a single base, so this may be a read error. The CDR3 spells CASSLAGTATDTQYF. DNA of the CDR3: TGTGCCAGCAGCCTCGCCGGGACGGCCACAGATACGCAGTATTTT. The V gene is TRBV5-4, the J gene TRBJ2-3; D is possibly TRBD1 or TRBD2 (5 bases each). This CDR3 has 15 amino acids. The ends were cut back, 4 bases at V and 2 bases at J, with 14 bases in the middle. The germline V gene encodes CDR1 SGHNT and CDR2 YYREEE (reference sequence).

This clonotype was counted a single time. This chain connects TRBV5-5 to TRBJ1-5; TRBD1 agrees at 7 bases. Germline CDR1 is SGHKS and CDR2 is YYEKEE (reference sequence). The CDR3 is 15 residues long. The J segment lost 1 base and the V segment lost 5 bases, leaving 6 bases of the junction unmatched. Here the CDR3 DNA reads TGTGCCAGCAGACACAGGGGCGAAAGCAATCAGCCCCAGCATTTT. Protein product: CASRHRGESNQPQHF.

Ten or more counts support this clonotype. The rearrangement joins TRBV19 to TRBJ1-5; D gene ambiguous. V was trimmed by 3 bases and J by 6 bases, leaving 9 bases between them. The CDR3 length is 13 residues. From germline, CDR1 is LNHDA and CDR2 SQIVND (reference sequence). For the CDR3, the DNA is TGTGCCAGTAGTATGGGGTGGATTCAGCCCCAGCATTTT. Amino acids: CASSMGWIQPQHF.

This clonotype has at least ten counts. V gene TRBV5-5 combines with J gene TRBJ2-3; 15 positions agree with TRBD2. The V segment lost 4 bases and the J segment 6 bases; nucleotides outside the gene matches: 6. Per germline, CDR1 SGHKS and CDR2 YYEKEE (reference sequence). The CDR3 extends over 16 amino acids. CDR3 sequence (DNA): TGTGCCAGCAGCCGGACTAGCGGGGGGGGCTGGGATACGCAGTATTTT. Its translation is CASSRTSGGGWDTQYF.

This clonotype was recorded a few times. The V call is TRBV12-3 or TRBV12-4, the J call TRBJ2-7; D call uncertain. The CDR3 consists of 19 residues. Trimming stripped 6 bases from V and 4 bases from J, with 31 bases between. CDR3 coding DNA: TGTGCCAGCAGCCAGGAAAGGGCAGACAAAGCGACCACCCTTTACGAGCAGTACTTC. Its translation: CASSQERADKATTLYEQYF.

This sequence joins TRBV12-3 or TRBV12-4 and TRBJ1-2; no firm D call. This CDR3 region has 13 residues. V was clipped by 6 bases and J by 8 bases, with 16 bases between them. CDR3: CASSPGSLRGYTF. As DNA, the CDR3 is TGTGCCAGCAGCCCCGGGTCCCTAAGAGGCTACACCTTC.

This clonotype was found many times. The CDR3 reads CSARETSGDTGELFF. The CDR3 DNA follows: TGCAGTGCTAGAGAGACTAGCGGGGACACCGGGGAGCTGTTTTTT. This chain uses TRBV20-1 with TRBJ2-2; 11 bases match TRBD2. The trim removed 0 bases at V and 3 bases at J, leaving 0 bases unmatched. In germline, CDR1 is DFQATT, CDR2 SNEGSKA (reference sequence). The CDR3 has 15 residues.

This clonotype was detected ten times or more. V is TRBV7-6 and J is TRBJ2-5; D unclear. The CDR3 sequence is 10 residues long. Trimming cost V 8 bases and J 1 base, with 2 bases left between them. Germline loops: CDR1 SGHVS, CDR2 FNYEAQ. The CDR3 is CASGQETQYF. The CDR3 DNA sequence: TGTGCCAGCGGCCAAGAGACCCAGTACTTC. The full variable domain, in which reference TRBV7-6 and TRBJ2-5 provide the parts outside the CDR3, is GAGVSQSPRYKVTKRGQDVALRCDPISGHVSLYWYRQALGQGPEFLTYFNYEAQQDKSGLPNDRFSAERPEGSISTLTIQRTEQRDSAMYRCASGQETQYFGPGTRLLVL.

The table lists this clonotype with many counts. The chain carries TRBV20-1 and TRBJ2-3; TRBD2 matches at 14 bases. Looked up from germline, CDR1 is DFQATT and CDR2 is SNEGSKA (reference sequence). After removal of 3 bases from V and 3 bases from J, the junction contained 14 bases not matched to a gene. CDR3 size: 19 residues. The CDR3 region has the DNA TGCAGTGCTAGCAGCGGGACTAGCGGGGGAGTCAGGGTGACAGATACGCAGTATTTT. Amino acid sequence: CSASSGTSGGVRVTDTQYF.

This clonotype was found many times. The chain uses TRBV10-3 and TRBJ1-5; D is undetermined. The CDR3 is 15 amino acids. Germline V lookup: CDR1 ENHRY, CDR2 SYGVKD. Trimming pared 2 bases from V and 0 bases from J, leaving 8 bases between. CDR3 in amino acids: CAISEPNYSNQPQHF. DNA of the CDR3: TGTGCCATCAGTGAGCCAAACTATAGCAATCAGCCCCAGCATTTT.

This chain connects TRBV4-2 to TRBJ1-3, with D uncertain. Deletions cut 0 bases from V and 7 bases from J, with 7 bases between. Germline-derived CDR1 and CDR2 are LGHNA and YNFKEQ. The CDR3 extends over 13 amino acids. DNA for the CDR3: TGTGCCAGCAGCCAAGAAGCGGCGAACACCATATATTTT. This encodes CASSQEAANTIYF.

The rearrangement uses TRBV6-4 and TRBJ2-7, with 9 bases that match TRBD1. V was clipped by 7 bases and J by 6 bases; unmatched bases: 16. The length of the CDR3 is 16 residues. Germline CDR1 reads MRHNA; CDR2 reads SNTAGT. Here the CDR3 DNA reads TGTGCCAGCAACCACACAAACCGGGACAGGGCCTCCGAGCAGTACTTC. Its protein product is CASNHTNRDRASEQYF.

This clonotype has at least ten counts. V is TRBV6-6 and J is TRBJ1-1; D gene unclear. CDR3 length equals 14 residues. Deletions cut 8 bases from V and 4 bases from J, with 17 bases between. Germline CDR1 MNHNY, CDR2 SVGAGI (reference sequence). The CDR3 loop reads CASGQPSGGTEAFF. CDR3 bases: TGTGCCAGCGGTCAACCTTCAGGTGGCACTGAAGCTTTCTTT.